The source of this T cell receptor (beta chain) is a study of T cell responses to AZD1222 COVID-19 vaccine. Libraries were prepared by immunoSEQ multiplex PCR; TCRdb keeps only in-frame clonotypes and omits some of them. This sample has approximately 100,000 clones, with 91% found just once. In germline, CDR1 is KGHSH, CDR2 LQKENI. There are 12 residues in the CDR3. The V and J ends lost 3 bases and 7 bases respectively, with 9 bases between them. The receptor's source is an adult in good health. The chain has TRBV18 and TRBJ1-1; D not certain. Sequenced here: peripheral blood, sampled on day 0 of AZD1222 vaccination. The CDR3 loop reads CASSPTEGEAFF. The CDR3 bases are TGTGCCAGCTCACCTACGGAGGGTGAAGCTTTCTTT.